This T cell receptor (beta chain) is from a study of OX40 agonist ivuxolimab in advanced cancers. Sequencing used immunoSEQ multiplex PCR; TCRdb keeps in-frame clones, though not all of them. This table holds 55,000 to 90,000 clones, about 91% found once. Germline V CDR1 and CDR2: MDHEN, SYDVKM. The CDR3 is made up of 15 amino acids. The ends lost 2 bases at V and 2 bases at J; junction bases unmatched: 5. This TCR came from an adult with an advanced solid tumor such as melanoma, head and neck, liver or kidney cancer. The sample in question was CD4+ or CD8+ T cells sorted from blood, obtained in a trial of the OX40 agonist ivuxolimab. V usage is TRBV28 and J usage is TRBJ2-5; 7 positions agree with TRBD2. The CDR3 nucleotides are TGTGCCAGCAGTTTACCAGGGCGGGGGCAAGAGACCCAGTACTTC. Translation: CASSLPGRGQETQYF.